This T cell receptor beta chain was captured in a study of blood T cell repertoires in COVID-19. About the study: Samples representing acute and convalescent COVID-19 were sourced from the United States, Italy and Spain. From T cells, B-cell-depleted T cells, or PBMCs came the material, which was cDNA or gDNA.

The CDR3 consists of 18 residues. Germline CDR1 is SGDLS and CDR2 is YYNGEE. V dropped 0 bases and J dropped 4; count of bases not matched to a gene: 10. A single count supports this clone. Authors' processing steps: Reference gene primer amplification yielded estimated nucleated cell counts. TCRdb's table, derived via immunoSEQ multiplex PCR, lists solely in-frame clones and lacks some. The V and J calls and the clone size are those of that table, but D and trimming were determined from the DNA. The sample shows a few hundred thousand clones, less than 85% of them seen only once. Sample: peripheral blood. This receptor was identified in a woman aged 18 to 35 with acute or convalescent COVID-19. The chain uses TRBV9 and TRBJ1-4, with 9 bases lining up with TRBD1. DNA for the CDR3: TGTGCCAGCAGCGTAGGCGGGACAGGGTGGGGGTTTAATGAAAAACTGTTTTTT. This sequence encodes CASSVGGTGWGFNEKLFF.